The 21 T cell receptor beta chains given below trace back to one sample, sequenced in a study of shared clonotypes between healthy human individuals. Here immunoSEQ multiplex PCR was the method, and the copy in TCRdb shows in-frame clones only, minus some. Of a few hundred thousand clones in the sample, 75% to 80% were seen once. Sequencing input: PBMCs. These receptors all stem from a woman aged 40-49 years in good health. Some clones in this sample may be carry-over from other donors' samples.

In its sample, this clone was seen a few times. The chain recombines TRBV11-2 with TRBJ2-7, with TRBD1 identical over 7 bases. The trim removed 5 bases at V and 3 bases at J, leaving 10 bases unmatched. In germline, CDR1 is SGHAT, CDR2 FQNNGV. The CDR3 loop spans 15 amino acids. Written as DNA, the CDR3 is TGTGCCAGCAGCCGGACAGGCAGGTCTTTCTACGAGCAGTACTTC. Protein sequence: CASSRTGRSFYEQYF.

The rearrangement joins TRBV2 to TRBJ2-7, with TRBD2 matching over 9 bases. Germline trimming cut 1 base from V and 4 bases from J; bases unmatched to any gene: 5. The germline CDR1 and CDR2 sequences are SNHLY and FYNNEI. The CDR3 contains 15 residues. CDR3 sequence reads: CASSEGGGLAYEQYF. CDR3 coding DNA: TGTGCCAGCAGTGAAGGCGGGGGACTAGCTTACGAGCAGTACTTC.

This clone has only a few counts. A read error is possible here, since a much larger clone lies one base away. This chain joins TRBV6-4 and TRBJ1-5; D is undetermined. The germline gives CDR1 MRHNA, CDR2 SNTAGT. The CDR3 loop spans 13 amino acids. Trimming left V 4 bases short and J 0 bases short, with 4 bases between. CDR3: CASSVNSNQPQHF. The DNA of the CDR3 is TGTGCCAGCAGTGTAAATAGCAATCAGCCCCAGCATTTT.

The chain recombines TRBV6-5 with TRBJ2-7; D is possibly TRBD1 or TRBD2 (6 bases each). V was clipped by 8 bases and J by 7 bases, with 21 bases between them. Per the germline V gene, CDR1 is MNHEY and CDR2 is SVGAGI. The length of the CDR3 is 14 residues. CDR3 nucleotide sequence: TGTGCCAGCCTTCGCCCCGGGGGCGCGGGGGAGCAGTACTTC. It codes for CASLRPGGAGEQYF.

The J gene is TRBJ1-4, the V gene TRBV28, with D possibly matching TRBD1 (5 bases). This CDR3 has 14 residues. CDR1 and CDR2 from the germline V gene are MDHEN and SYDVKM. V lost 6 bases and J 6 bases, leaving 14 bases between the germline ends. CDR3 sequence: CASRIPGRDEKLFF. The CDR3 DNA is TGTGCCAGCAGGATCCCAGGGCGCGATGAAAAACTGTTTTTT.

The rearrangement joins TRBV6-5 to TRBJ2-7, with 11 bases identical to TRBD2. Germline-derived CDR1 and CDR2 are MNHEY and SVGAGI. The CDR3 covers 16 residues. V lost 0 bases to trimming and J lost 5 bases; unmatched junction nucleotides: 6. DNA of the CDR3: TGTGCCAGCAGTTACTCGCTAGCGGGAGGAATCAACGAGCAGTACTTC. Translated: CASSYSLAGGINEQYF.

V is TRBV28 and J is TRBJ1-2; D is possibly TRBD1 (6 bases). The germline gives CDR1 MDHEN, CDR2 SYDVKM. V was shortened by 10 bases and J by 5 bases, with 14 bases between the two germline ends. CDR3 length: 12 amino acids. CDR3 in DNA: TGTGCCACCCTGGACAGTTCGTATGGCTACACCTTC. Translating gives CATLDSSYGYTF.

A remark on this clone: A much larger clone differs by one base, so this may be a read error. Different DNA sequences within this sample yield the same CDR3. The V call is TRBV9, the J call TRBJ2-3, with TRBD2 matching over 9 bases. The V and J ends lost 2 bases and 0 bases, in that order; junction bases with no gene match: 1. The CDR3 sequence is 15 residues long. CDR1 is SGDLS and CDR2 is YYNGEE in the germline V gene. CDR3 in DNA: TGTGCCAGCAGCGTCACTAGCGGGAGCACAGATACGCAGTATTTT. Its protein product is CASSVTSGSTDTQYF.

The chain links TRBV29-1 to TRBJ2-1, with 8 bases fitting TRBD2. V gave up 7 bases and J gave up 6 bases; unmatched junction bases: 11. The CDR3 covers 14 residues. In germline, CDR1 is SQVTM, CDR2 ANQGSEA. This chain's CDR3 is CSAEAGERGNEQFF. CDR3 in DNA: TGCAGCGCCGAAGCGGGAGAAAGAGGCAATGAGCAGTTCTTC.

J is TRBJ2-3 and V is TRBV6-6, with TRBD1 as a possible D gene (6 bases). V was trimmed by 5 bases and J by 6 bases, leaving 18 bases between them. The CDR3 is 15 amino acids. CDR1 is MNHNY and CDR2 is SVGAGI in the germline V gene (reference sequence). The CDR3 loop is CASSTPTVGADTQYF. The CDR3 DNA is TGTGCCAGCAGTACCCCAACTGTGGGGGCGGATACGCAGTATTTT.

This clone was seen repeatedly, ten times or more. The V and J genes are TRBV7-2 and TRBJ1-2; no reliable D call. V was cut by 5 bases and J by 5 bases, with 15 bases left in between. Germline V gene sequence: CDR1 SGHTA, CDR2 FQGNSA. The CDR3 is 14 residues long. CDR3: CASSPTYDGYGYTF. CDR3 coding DNA: TGTGCCAGCAGCCCGACCTATGACGGGTATGGCTACACCTTC.

This clone was seen only a few times. A far larger clone lies a single base away; this is likely a read error. The genes are TRBV13 and TRBJ2-7; possibly TRBD1 for D (6 bases). Germline V gene lookup returns CDR1 PRHDT and CDR2 FYEKMQ (reference sequence). Trimming removed 5 bases at V and 7 bases at J, with 12 bases between. The CDR3 is 12 residues long. The CDR3 sequence: CASSPQGLEQYF. The CDR3 nucleotides read TGTGCCAGCAGCCCCCAGGGGTTAGAGCAGTACTTC.

CDR3 in amino acids: CASSLGIGFSGNTIYF. Written as DNA, the CDR3 is TGTGCCAGCAGCTTAGGGATCGGATTCTCTGGAAACACCATATATTTT. The chain uses TRBV13 and TRBJ1-3, with D unclear. CDR1 and CDR2 (germline): PRHDT, FYEKMQ (reference sequence). The CDR3 consists of 16 residues. V was cut by 0 bases and J by 0 bases, with 9 bases left in between.

J is TRBJ2-1 and V is TRBV5-5; D tentatively fits TRBD1 or TRBD2 (5 bases each). The V and J ends lost 3 bases and 2 bases respectively, with 18 bases between them. Germline assignment: CDR1 SGHKS and CDR2 YYEKEE (reference sequence). This CDR3 is built from 17 residues. The CDR3 loop reads CASSYREGSLTYNEQFF. DNA for the CDR3: TGTGCCAGCAGCTACCGTGAGGGGAGTCTCACCTACAATGAGCAGTTCTTC.

This chain links TRBV4-1 with TRBJ2-4; the D is unclear. Trimming pared 4 bases from V and 0 bases from J, leaving 13 bases between. Germline V lookup: CDR1 MGHRA, CDR2 YSYEKL. The CDR3 sequence is 16 residues long. CDR3: CASSRVRVIAKNIQYF. The CDR3 DNA is TGCGCCAGCAGCCGAGTACGGGTAATAGCCAAAAACATTCAGTACTTC.

This clone was seen a handful of times. The chain links TRBV27 to TRBJ1-5; D unresolved. Trimming cost V 2 bases and J 0 bases, with 17 bases left between them. The CDR3 has 18 residues. Germline V gene sequence: CDR1 MNHEY, CDR2 SMNVEV (reference sequence). CDR3 sequence reads: CASSLVSSGSDSNQPQHF. The CDR3 DNA follows: TGTGCCAGCAGTTTAGTATCATCCGGGTCAGATAGCAATCAGCCCCAGCATTTT.

Concerning this clone: The conserved phenylalanine or tryptophan normally closing the CDR3 is absent here, so this likely arose from a read error. This chain links TRBV4-3 with TRBJ2-2; tentative D call: TRBD1 (6 bases). Trimming took 0 bases from V and 10 from J, leaving 21 bases between them. Germline CDR1 reads LGHNA; CDR2 reads YSLEER. The CDR3 extends over 17 amino acids. CDR3 protein: CASSQDSWAGVAEELFS. Here the CDR3 DNA reads TGCGCCAGCAGCCAAGATTCATGGGCAGGGGTCGCAGAGGAGCTGTTTTCT.

J is TRBJ2-7 and V is TRBV4-1, with no clear D. V shed 1 base and J shed 7 bases, with 17 bases lying between them. The germline V gene has CDR1 MGHRA and CDR2 YSYEKL. The CDR3 runs to 15 residues. The CDR3 bases are TGCGCCAGCAGCCAAGCGGACCTATCACTCCTGGAGCAGTACTTC. Translation gives CASSQADLSLLEQYF.

This clone turned up a few times. The chain links TRBV2 to TRBJ2-5; D uncertain. Germline V lookup: CDR1 SNHLY, CDR2 FYNNEI. Deletions cut 6 bases from V and 1 base from J, with 12 bases between. This CDR3 is 14 amino acids long. This CDR3 reads CASRQGRLQETQYF. CDR3 in DNA: TGTGCCAGCAGACAAGGACGGCTCCAAGAGACCCAGTACTTC.

This chain joins TRBV30 and TRBJ1-2; a weak D match, TRBD1 (6 bases). This CDR3 comprises 16 residues. CDR1 and CDR2 (germline): GTSNPN, SVGIG (reference sequence). Trimming took 3 bases from V and 4 from J, leaving 21 bases between them. Here the CDR3 DNA reads TGTGCCTGGAGAGACCCCGGGACACTATTAAGCTATGGCTACACCTTC. It codes for CAWRDPGTLLSYGYTF.

This chain uses TRBV30 with TRBJ1-1; D is ambiguous. Germline CDR1 GTSNPN, CDR2 SVGIG (reference sequence). The ends were cut back, 7 bases at V and 7 bases at J, with 13 bases in the middle. This CDR3 has 11 residues. CDR3: CALWSAVEAFF. CDR3 nucleotide sequence: TGTGCCTTGTGGTCGGCCGTTGAAGCTTTCTTT.